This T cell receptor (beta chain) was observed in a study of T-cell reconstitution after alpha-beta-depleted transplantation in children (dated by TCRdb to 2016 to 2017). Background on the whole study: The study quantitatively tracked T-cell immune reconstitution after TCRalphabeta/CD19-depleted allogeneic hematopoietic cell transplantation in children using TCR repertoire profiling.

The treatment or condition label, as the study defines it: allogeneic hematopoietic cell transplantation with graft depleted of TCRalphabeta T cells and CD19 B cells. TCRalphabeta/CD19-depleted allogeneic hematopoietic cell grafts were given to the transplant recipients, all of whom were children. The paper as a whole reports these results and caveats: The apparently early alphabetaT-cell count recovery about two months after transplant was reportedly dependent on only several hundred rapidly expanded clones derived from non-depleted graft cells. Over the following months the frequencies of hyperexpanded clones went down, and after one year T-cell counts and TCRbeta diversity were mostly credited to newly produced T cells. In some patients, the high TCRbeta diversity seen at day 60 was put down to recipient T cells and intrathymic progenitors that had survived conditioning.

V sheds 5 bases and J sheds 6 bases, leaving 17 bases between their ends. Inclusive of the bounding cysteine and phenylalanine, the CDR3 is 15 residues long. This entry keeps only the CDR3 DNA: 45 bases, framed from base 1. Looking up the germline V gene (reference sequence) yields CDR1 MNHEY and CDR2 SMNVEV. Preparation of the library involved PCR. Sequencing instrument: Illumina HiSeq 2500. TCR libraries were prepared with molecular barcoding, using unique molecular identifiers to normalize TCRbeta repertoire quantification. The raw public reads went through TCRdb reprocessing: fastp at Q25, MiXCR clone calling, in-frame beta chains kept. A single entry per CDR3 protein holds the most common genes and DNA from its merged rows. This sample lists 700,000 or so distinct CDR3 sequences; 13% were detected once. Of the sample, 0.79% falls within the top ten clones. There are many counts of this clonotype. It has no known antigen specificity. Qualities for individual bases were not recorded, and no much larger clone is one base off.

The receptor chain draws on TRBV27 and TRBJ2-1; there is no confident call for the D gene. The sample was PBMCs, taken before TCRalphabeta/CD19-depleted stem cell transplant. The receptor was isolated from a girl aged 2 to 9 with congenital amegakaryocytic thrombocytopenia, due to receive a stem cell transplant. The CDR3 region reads CASSTPRTGPNEQFF. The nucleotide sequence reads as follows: TGTGCCAGCAGTACCCCCCGGACCGGGCCCAATGAGCAGTTCTTC.